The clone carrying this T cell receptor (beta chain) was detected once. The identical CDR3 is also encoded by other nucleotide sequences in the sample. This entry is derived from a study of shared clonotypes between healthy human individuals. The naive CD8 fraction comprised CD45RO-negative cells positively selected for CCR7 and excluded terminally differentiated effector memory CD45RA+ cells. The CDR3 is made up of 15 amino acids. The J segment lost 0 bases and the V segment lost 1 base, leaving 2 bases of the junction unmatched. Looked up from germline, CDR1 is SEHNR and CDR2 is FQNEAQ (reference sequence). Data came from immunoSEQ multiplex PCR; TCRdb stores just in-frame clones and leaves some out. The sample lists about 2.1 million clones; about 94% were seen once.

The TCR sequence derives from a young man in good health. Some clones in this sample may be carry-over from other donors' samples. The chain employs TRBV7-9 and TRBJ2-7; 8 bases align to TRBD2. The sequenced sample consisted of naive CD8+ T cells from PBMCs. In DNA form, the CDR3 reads TGTGCCAGCAGCTTAGTGGCGGGAGGCTCCTACGAGCAGTACTTC. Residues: CASSLVAGGSYEQYF.